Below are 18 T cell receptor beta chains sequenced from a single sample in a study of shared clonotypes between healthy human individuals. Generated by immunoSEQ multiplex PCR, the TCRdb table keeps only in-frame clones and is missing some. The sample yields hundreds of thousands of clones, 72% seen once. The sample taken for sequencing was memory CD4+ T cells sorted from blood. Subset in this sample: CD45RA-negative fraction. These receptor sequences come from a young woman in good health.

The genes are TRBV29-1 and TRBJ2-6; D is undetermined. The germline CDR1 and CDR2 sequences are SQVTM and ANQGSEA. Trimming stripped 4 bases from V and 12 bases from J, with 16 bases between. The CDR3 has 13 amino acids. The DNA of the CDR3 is TGCAGCGTTGGGAACAGTGGTTCCTCCGTCCTGACTTTC. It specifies CSVGNSGSSVLTF.

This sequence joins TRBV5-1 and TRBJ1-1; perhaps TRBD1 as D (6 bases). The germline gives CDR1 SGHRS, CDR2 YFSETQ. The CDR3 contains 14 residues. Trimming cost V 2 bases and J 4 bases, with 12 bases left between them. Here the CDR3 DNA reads TGCGCCAGCAGCTTACACAGGGATCCCACTGAAGCTTTCTTT. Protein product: CASSLHRDPTEAFF.

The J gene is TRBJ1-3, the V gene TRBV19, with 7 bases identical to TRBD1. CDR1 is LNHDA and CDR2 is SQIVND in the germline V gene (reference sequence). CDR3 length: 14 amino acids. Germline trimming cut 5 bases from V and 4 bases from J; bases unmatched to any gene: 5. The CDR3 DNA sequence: TGTGCCAGTAGTGTGACAGGGTCGGGAAACACCATATATTTT. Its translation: CASSVTGSGNTIYF.

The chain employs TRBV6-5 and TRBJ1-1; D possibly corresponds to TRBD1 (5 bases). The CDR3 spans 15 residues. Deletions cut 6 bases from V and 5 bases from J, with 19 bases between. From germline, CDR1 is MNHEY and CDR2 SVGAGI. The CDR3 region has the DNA TGTGCCAGCAGGCGGAAAATCACAGGAGGAACTGAAGCTTTCTTT. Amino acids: CASRRKITGGTEAFF.

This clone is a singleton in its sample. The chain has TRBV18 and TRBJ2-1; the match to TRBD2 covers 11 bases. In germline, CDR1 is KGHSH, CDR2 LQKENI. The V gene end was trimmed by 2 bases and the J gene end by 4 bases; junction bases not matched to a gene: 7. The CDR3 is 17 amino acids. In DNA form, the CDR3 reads TGTGCCAGCTCACCATCTAGCGGGAGGCAACCATACAATGAGCAGTTCTTC. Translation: CASSPSSGRQPYNEQFF.

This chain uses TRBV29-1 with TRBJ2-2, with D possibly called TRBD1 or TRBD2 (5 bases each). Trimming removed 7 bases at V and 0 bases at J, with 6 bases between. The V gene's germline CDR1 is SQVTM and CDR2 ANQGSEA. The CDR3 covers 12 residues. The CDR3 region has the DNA TGCAGCGGGGGACCGAACACCGGGGAGCTGTTTTTT. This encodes CSGGPNTGELFF.

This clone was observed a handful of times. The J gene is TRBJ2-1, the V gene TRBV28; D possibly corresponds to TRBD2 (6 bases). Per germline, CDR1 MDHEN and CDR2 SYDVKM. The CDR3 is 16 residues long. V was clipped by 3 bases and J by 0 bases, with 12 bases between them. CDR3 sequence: CASSFFGGSSYNEQFF. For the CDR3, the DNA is TGTGCCAGCAGTTTCTTTGGGGGGTCCTCCTACAATGAGCAGTTCTTC.

The CDR3, as DNA: TGTGCCAGCAGCACTAAGCTCCTAGCGGGAGTTATCACAGATACGCAGTATTTT. Protein sequence: CASSTKLLAGVITDTQYF. This chain uses TRBV5-4 with TRBJ2-3; 10 positions agree with TRBD2. The CDR3 runs to 18 residues. The V gene's germline CDR1 is SGHNT and CDR2 YYREEE (reference sequence). Unmatched junction bases numbered 13, after V lost 4 bases and J lost 2 bases.

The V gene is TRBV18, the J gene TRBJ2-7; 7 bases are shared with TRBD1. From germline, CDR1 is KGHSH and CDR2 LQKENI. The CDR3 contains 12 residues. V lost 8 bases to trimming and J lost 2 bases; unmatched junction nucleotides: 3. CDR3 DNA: TGTGCCAGCCGACAGGGACCCTACGAGCAGTACTTC. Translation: CASRQGPYEQYF. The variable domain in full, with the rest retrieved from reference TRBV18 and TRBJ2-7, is NAGVMQNPRHLVRRRGQEARLRCSPMKGHSHVYWYRQLPEEGLKFMVYLQKENIIDESGMPKERFSAEFPKEGPSILRIQQVVRGDSAAYFCASRQGPYEQYFGPGTRLTVT.

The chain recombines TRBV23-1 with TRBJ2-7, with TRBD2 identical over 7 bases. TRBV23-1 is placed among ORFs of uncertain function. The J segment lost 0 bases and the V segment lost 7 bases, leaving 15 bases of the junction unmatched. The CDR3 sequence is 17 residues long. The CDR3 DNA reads TGCGCCAGCACCCCCCCGTGGGTTAGCGGGTACTCCTACGAGCAGTACTTC. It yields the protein CASTPPWVSGYSYEQYF.

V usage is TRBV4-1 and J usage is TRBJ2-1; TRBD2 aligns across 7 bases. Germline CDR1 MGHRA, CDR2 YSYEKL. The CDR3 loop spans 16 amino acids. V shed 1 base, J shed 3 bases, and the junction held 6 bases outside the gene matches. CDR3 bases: TGCGCCAGCAGCCAAGGGGCGGGAGCGCTCTACAATGAGCAGTTCTTC. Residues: CASSQGAGALYNEQFF.

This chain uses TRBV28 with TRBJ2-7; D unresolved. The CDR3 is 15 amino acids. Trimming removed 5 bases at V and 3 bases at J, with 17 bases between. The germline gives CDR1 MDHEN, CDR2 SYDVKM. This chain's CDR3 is CASSELDPTYYEQYF. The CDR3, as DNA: TGTGCCAGCAGTGAATTGGACCCCACCTACTACGAGCAGTACTTC.

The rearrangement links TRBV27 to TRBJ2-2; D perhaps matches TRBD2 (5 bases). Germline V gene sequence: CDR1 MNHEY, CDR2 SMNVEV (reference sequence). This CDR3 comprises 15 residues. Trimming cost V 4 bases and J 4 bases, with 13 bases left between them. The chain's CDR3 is CASSYEGAGTGELFF. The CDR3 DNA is TGTGCCAGCAGTTACGAGGGCGCGGGCACCGGGGAGCTGTTTTTT.

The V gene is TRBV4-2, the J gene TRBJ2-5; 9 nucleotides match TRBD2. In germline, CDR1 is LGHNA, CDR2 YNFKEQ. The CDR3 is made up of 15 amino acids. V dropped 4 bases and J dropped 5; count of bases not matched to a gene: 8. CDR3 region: CASSRGGGRDETQYF. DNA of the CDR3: TGTGCCAGCAGCCGCGGCGGCGGGAGGGACGAGACCCAGTACTTC.

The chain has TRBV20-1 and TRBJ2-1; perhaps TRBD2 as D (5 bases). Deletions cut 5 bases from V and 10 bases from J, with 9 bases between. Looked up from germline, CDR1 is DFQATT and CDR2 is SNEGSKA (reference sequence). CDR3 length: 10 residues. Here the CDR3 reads CSAPSYEQFF. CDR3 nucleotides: TGCAGTGCTCCTAGCTACGAGCAGTTCTTC.

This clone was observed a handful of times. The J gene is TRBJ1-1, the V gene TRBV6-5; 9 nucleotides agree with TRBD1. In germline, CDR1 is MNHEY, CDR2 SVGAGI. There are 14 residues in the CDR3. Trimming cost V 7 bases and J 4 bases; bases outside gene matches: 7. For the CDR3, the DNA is TGTGCCAGCAACACACAGGGGGCGGGCACTGAAGCTTTCTTT. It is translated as CASNTQGAGTEAFF.

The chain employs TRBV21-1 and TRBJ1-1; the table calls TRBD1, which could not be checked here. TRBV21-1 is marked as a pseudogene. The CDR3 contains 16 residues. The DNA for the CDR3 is TGTGCCAGCAGCACCTACGCCGGGACAGCGAACACTGAAGCTTTCTTT. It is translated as CASSTYAGTANTEAFF.

Here the CDR3 reads CASSGNRGPLTEQYF. Written as DNA, the CDR3 is TGTGCCAGCAGTGGGAACAGGGGACCCTTAACCGAGCAGTACTTC. The rearrangement uses TRBV25-1 and TRBJ2-7; 7 nucleotides line up with TRBD1. V shed 4 bases and J 6 bases; nucleotides not matched to a gene: 12. Per the germline V gene, CDR1 is MGHDK and CDR2 is SYGVNS. The CDR3 has 15 amino acids.